These 21 T cell receptor beta chains were all obtained from the same sample, sequenced in a study of blood T cell repertoires in COVID-19. Method: immunoSEQ multiplex PCR; TCRdb's copy keeps in-frame clones and lacks some. The table includes tens of thousands of clones, about 88% detected once. The material sequenced was peripheral blood. Source of these receptors: a human donor in a cohort sampled during active COVID-19.

The V and J genes are TRBV6-1 and TRBJ1-1; D is undetermined. This CDR3 region has 14 residues. Germline lookup yields CDR1 MNHNS and CDR2 SASEGT. Between the trimmed V and J ends, which lost 3 bases and 0 bases, there was a span of 8 bases. The CDR3, as DNA: TGTGCCAGCAGTGAGTGGTCGGTGAACACTGAAGCTTTCTTT. Protein sequence: CASSEWSVNTEAFF.

V gene TRBV10-2 combines with J gene TRBJ1-6, with 8 bases matching TRBD1. From germline, CDR1 is WSHSY and CDR2 SAAADI. The V segment lost 7 bases and the J segment 7 bases; nucleotides outside the gene matches: 9. The length of the CDR3 is 15 residues. The CDR3 here is CASKTGTGWNSPLHF. DNA of the CDR3: TGCGCCAGCAAGACCGGGACAGGCTGGAATTCACCCCTCCACTTT.

Details on this clone: The sample carries other DNA sequences with the same CDR3. The V gene is TRBV3-1 (or the pseudogene TRBV3-2), the J gene TRBJ2-4, with no clear D. The CDR3 totals 12 residues. In germline, CDR1 is LGHDT, CDR2 YNNKEL (reference sequence). Trimming pared 1 base from V and 9 bases from J, leaving 7 bases between. This chain's CDR3 is CASSQVGGIQYF. The CDR3 bases are TGTGCCAGCAGCCAAGTAGGCGGCATTCAGTACTTC.

The rearrangement links TRBV27 to TRBJ2-7; 12 bases match TRBD2. CDR1 and CDR2 (germline): MNHEY, SMNVEV (reference sequence). J gave up 5 bases and V 4 bases, and 6 bases lay outside the gene matches. The CDR3 is made up of 15 amino acids. CDR3 in DNA: TGTGCCAGCAGTTCCCTAGCGGGAGGGCCTCACGAGCAGTACTTC. Its translation is CASSSLAGGPHEQYF.

The V gene is TRBV5-6, the J gene TRBJ1-1; 10 bases line up with TRBD1. The length of the CDR3 is 16 residues. The V gene end was trimmed by 1 base and the J gene end by 5 bases; junction bases not matched to a gene: 8. Germline lookup yields CDR1 SGHDT and CDR2 YYEEEE. Here the CDR3 reads CASSLRVGTGVTEAFF. The CDR3 DNA is TGTGCCAGCAGCTTGAGAGTGGGGACAGGGGTTACTGAAGCTTTCTTT.

This clone turned up a few times. The chain links TRBV27 to TRBJ1-2; D ambiguous. With 6 bases removed from V and 4 bases from J, the gap between germline ends came to 18 bases. The CDR3 has 15 amino acids. Germline V CDR1 and CDR2: MNHEY, SMNVEV (reference sequence). CDR3 residues: CASSPGSSRGYGYTF. CDR3 bases: TGTGCCAGCAGCCCCGGGTCGAGCCGGGGCTATGGCTACACCTTC.

This clone has a single count. V and J are TRBV19 and TRBJ2-2; 10 positions agree with TRBD2. Germline V CDR1 and CDR2: LNHDA, SQIVND (reference sequence). J lost 3 bases, V lost 5 bases, and 6 bases had no gene match. The CDR3 length is 16 residues. This CDR3 is CASSPTSGVDTGELFF. As DNA, the CDR3 is TGTGCCAGTAGTCCCACTAGCGGGGTCGACACCGGGGAGCTGTTTTTT.

This clone was detected only once. The rearrangement links TRBV5-5 to TRBJ2-1; D may be TRBD1 (5 bases). Germline-derived CDR1 and CDR2 are SGHKS and YYEKEE (reference sequence). Trimming cost V 0 bases and J 8 bases, with 21 bases left between them. CDR3 length equals 17 residues. The CDR3 protein is CASSLAYRRTSKDEQFF. Here the CDR3 DNA reads TGTGCCAGCAGCTTGGCCTACAGGAGAACTTCTAAGGATGAGCAGTTCTTC.

The chain joins TRBV7-9 to TRBJ1-1; 8 bases are shared with TRBD1. From germline, CDR1 is SEHNR and CDR2 FQNEAQ (reference sequence). Trimming took 2 bases from V and 7 from J; bases not matched to a gene: 6. This CDR3 contains 14 residues. The CDR3, as DNA: TGTGCCAGCAGCTTATCCGGGACAGGAGTTGAAGCTTTCTTT. Translating it yields CASSLSGTGVEAFF.

The V gene is TRBV28, the J gene TRBJ2-7; 8 bases agree with TRBD2. CDR1 is MDHEN, CDR2 SYDVKM, per germline. Trimming cost V 0 bases and J 2 bases; bases outside gene matches: 6. The CDR3 is 16 amino acids. The CDR3 DNA reads TGTGCCAGCAGTTTATGGGAGACTAGCGACCCCTACGAGCAGTACTTC. Protein product: CASSLWETSDPYEQYF. The full variable domain, completed using reference TRBV28 and TRBJ2-7, is DVKVTQSSRYLVKRTGEKVFLECVQDMDHENMFWYRQDPGLGLRLIYFSYDVKMKEKGDIPEGYSVSREKKERFSLILESASTNQTSMYLCASSLWETSDPYEQYFGPGTRLTVT.

As regards this clone: The sample holds other DNA sequences that translate to the same CDR3. This chain uses TRBV4-3 with TRBJ2-7; maybe TRBD2 (6 bases). Per the germline V gene, CDR1 is LGHNA and CDR2 is YSLEER. This CDR3 is 14 amino acids long. Trimming removed 0 bases from V and 2 bases from J, with 8 bases in between. CDR3 residues: CASSQDPGAYEQYF. As DNA, the CDR3 is TGCGCCAGCAGCCAAGATCCGGGAGCCTACGAGCAGTACTTC.

This clone appeared a few times. This chain links TRBV12-3 or TRBV12-4 with TRBJ1-5, with D maybe TRBD1 (6 bases). The CDR3 loop spans 13 amino acids. Trimming stripped 5 bases from V and 6 bases from J, with 11 bases between. CDR3 nucleotides: TGTGCCAGCAGTGCACAGGGACCTCAGCCCCAGCATTTT. Its protein is CASSAQGPQPQHF.

The V and J genes are TRBV7-9 and TRBJ2-1; 9 positions match TRBD1. The V and J ends lost 4 bases and 6 bases, in that order; junction bases with no gene match: 10. Per germline, CDR1 SEHNR and CDR2 FQNEAQ (reference sequence). The CDR3 covers 16 residues. The CDR3 here is CASSSLDRGDPNEQFF. For the CDR3, the DNA is TGTGCCAGCAGCTCCCTGGACAGGGGCGACCCCAATGAGCAGTTCTTC.

The chain employs TRBV14 and TRBJ1-2; D is perhaps TRBD1 (5 bases). V lost 4 bases and J 8 bases, leaving 14 bases between the germline ends. Germline loops: CDR1 SGHDN, CDR2 FVKESK. This CDR3 has 13 amino acids. The chain's CDR3 is CASSPLGAGGYTF. CDR3 DNA sequence: TGTGCCAGCAGCCCCTTAGGGGCGGGGGGCTACACCTTC.

The chain is built from TRBV6-2 or TRBV6-3 and TRBJ2-1; TRBD2 matches 7 bases. The CDR3 covers 19 residues. Per the germline V gene, CDR1 is MNHEY and CDR2 is SVGEGT. The junction had 18 bases not matched to a gene; V was cut back by 0 bases and J by 7 bases. The CDR3 bases are TGTGCCAGCAGTTACTCTTTTCGGGGGGAAGCGGTTGGACGGAATGAGCAGTTCTTC. Amino acids: CASSYSFRGEAVGRNEQFF.

This chain links TRBV19 with TRBJ2-5, with 8 nucleotides matching TRBD2. Germline assignment: CDR1 LNHDA and CDR2 SQIVND (reference sequence). CDR3 length: 17 residues. The J segment lost 1 base and the V segment lost 5 bases, leaving 12 bases of the junction unmatched. The CDR3 DNA is TGTGCCAGTAGTCCTGAGAGACTAGCGTCTGCCCAAGAGACCCAGTACTTC. It codes for CASSPERLASAQETQYF. The whole variable domain, remainder taken from reference TRBV19 and TRBJ2-5, is DGGITQSPKYLFRKEGQNVTLSCEQNLNHDAMYWYRQDPGQGLRLIYYSQIVNDFQKGDIAEGYSVSREKKESFPLTVTSAQKNPTAFYLCASSPERLASAQETQYFGPGTRLLVL.

The rearrangement uses TRBV7-9 and TRBJ2-7; D is possibly TRBD2 (7 bases). CDR1 and CDR2 (germline): SEHNR, FQNEAQ (reference sequence). Trimming shortened V by 1 base and J by 0 bases, and 13 bases separated the two germline ends. The CDR3 is made up of 16 amino acids. The CDR3 sequence is CASSLGDGGLSYEQYF. CDR3 DNA sequence: TGTGCCAGCAGCTTAGGTGACGGGGGGCTCTCCTACGAGCAGTACTTC.

The chain combines TRBV4-1 with TRBJ2-6; 12 bases are a match to TRBD1. The ends lost 3 bases at V and 4 bases at J; junction bases unmatched: 7. The germline V gene encodes CDR1 MGHRA and CDR2 YSYEKL. This CDR3 is built from 18 residues. The CDR3 DNA reads TGCGCCAGCAGCCATTGGGGACAGGGGGCTGAAGGGGCCAACGTCCTGACTTTC. Protein product: CASSHWGQGAEGANVLTF.

The chain joins TRBV5-6 to TRBJ1-1; 8 bases are a match to TRBD1. This CDR3 spans 18 amino acids. Germline assignment: CDR1 SGHDT and CDR2 YYEEEE. V trimming: 1 base; J trimming: 0 bases; junction bases outside the gene matches: 11. For the CDR3, the DNA is TGTGCCAGCAGCTTGCTGGTCCTGGCAGGGGGCATGAACACTGAAGCTTTCTTT. It encodes CASSLLVLAGGMNTEAFF.

The gene calls are TRBV7-2 and TRBJ1-2; D is possibly TRBD1 (6 bases). The germline V gene has CDR1 SGHTA and CDR2 FQGNSA. The CDR3 is 14 residues long. Trimming removed 1 base from V and 2 bases from J, with 8 bases in between. The CDR3 sequence is CASSLDTGNYGYTF. CDR3 nucleotide sequence: TGTGCCAGCAGCTTAGATACAGGGAACTATGGCTACACCTTC.

The chain carries TRBV5-1 and TRBJ2-7; D gene ambiguous. CDR1 and CDR2 from the germline V gene are SGHRS and YFSETQ. Trimming removed 0 bases at V and 2 bases at J, with 9 bases between. The CDR3 has 14 amino acids. For the CDR3, the DNA is TGCGCCAGCAGCTTGGAGTCTGCGGCCTACGAGCAGTACTTC. Its translation is CASSLESAAYEQYF.